Listed below are T cell receptor beta chains from one sample, sequenced in a study of cytomegalovirus exposure and HLA in healthy donors. Clones were sequenced by immunoSEQ multiplex PCR, and TCRdb holds only the in-frame ones, with some missing. The data contain 150,000 to 190,000 clones, approximately 72% of them seen just once; the ten biggest clones take up around 1.4%. Sequencing was carried out using PBMCs. The receptors were gathered from a man younger than 30 in good health and CMV-seronegative. Each CDR3 is given with its conserved first and last residue. Each record gives: V gene, J gene, clone size, D gene, CDR3 DNA, CDR3 protein. The D gene is left open where the match is weak. Only part of the rows carry a size: once, few, many, or a class if the clone is expanded.

v_gene: TRBV29-1
j_gene: TRBJ1-2
abundance: .
d_gene: .
CDR3nt: TGCAGCGTTGAGGAGGTCAGCTATGGCTACACCTTC
CDR3aa: CSVEEVSYGYTF

v_gene: TRBV19
j_gene: TRBJ2-3
abundance: .
d_gene: TRBD1
CDR3nt: TGTGCCAGTAGTACACACCCCGGGACAGGGAATTCAGATACGCAGTATTTT
CDR3aa: CASSTHPGTGNSDTQYF

v_gene: TRBV10-1
j_gene: TRBJ2-7
abundance: once
d_gene: TRBD1
CDR3nt: TGCGCCAGCAGTGAGGGGACAGTGCCCGGGGAGCAGTACTTC
CDR3aa: CASSEGTVPGEQYF

v_gene: TRBV7-2
j_gene: TRBJ2-1
abundance: .
d_gene: .
CDR3nt: TGTGCCAGCAGCTTACGGTCTAGACTCGCCTACAATGAGCAGTTCTTC
CDR3aa: CASSLRSRLAYNEQFF

v_gene: TRBV9
j_gene: TRBJ2-1
abundance: .
d_gene: TRBD2
CDR3nt: TGTGCCAGCAGCGTAGAGCCCCAACTAGCGGCCTCCTACAATGAGCAGTTCTTC
CDR3aa: CASSVEPQLAASYNEQFF

v_gene: TRBV7-8
j_gene: TRBJ1-1
abundance: few
d_gene: .
CDR3nt: TGTGCCAGCAGCCCAACAGCCCCGGGGGACACTGAAGCTTTCTTT
CDR3aa: CASSPTAPGDTEAFF

v_gene: TRBV4-3
j_gene: TRBJ2-3
abundance: .
d_gene: TRBD2
CDR3nt: TGCGCCAGCAGCCAAGGGACTAGTGACCTAGATACGCAGTATTTT
CDR3aa: CASSQGTSDLDTQYF

v_gene: TRBV15
j_gene: TRBJ2-1
abundance: .
d_gene: TRBD2
CDR3nt: TGTGCCACCAGCAGACCCGGGAGGGCCTACAATGAGCAGTTCTTC
CDR3aa: CATSRPGRAYNEQFF

v_gene: TRBV7-8
j_gene: TRBJ2-2
abundance: .
d_gene: .
CDR3nt: TGTGCCAGCAGCTCAGGGACCGGGGAGCTGTTTTTT
CDR3aa: CASSSGTGELFF

v_gene: TRBV11-2
j_gene: TRBJ1-6
abundance: .
d_gene: TRBD1
CDR3nt: TGTGCCAGCAGCCAGGGACAGATCCATTCACCCCTCCACTTT
CDR3aa: CASSQGQIHSPLHF

v_gene: TRBV9
j_gene: TRBJ2-7
abundance: .
d_gene: TRBD2
CDR3nt: TGTGCCAGCAGCGTAGGAATAGCGGGAGTAGACGAGCAGTACTTC
CDR3aa: CASSVGIAGVDEQYF

v_gene: TRBV6-5
j_gene: TRBJ2-7
abundance: .
d_gene: .
CDR3nt: TGTGCCAGCACTTCGGGACACTCCAGCTACGAGCAGTACTTC
CDR3aa: CASTSGHSSYEQYF

v_gene: TRBV5-4
j_gene: TRBJ2-7
abundance: few
d_gene: TRBD1
CDR3nt: TGTGCCAGCAGCTTGGGGACAGGGGGTTCGGGCTACGAGCAGTACTTC
CDR3aa: CASSLGTGGSGYEQYF

v_gene: TRBV6-5
j_gene: TRBJ2-7
abundance: .
d_gene: .
CDR3nt: TGTGCCAGCAGTTACTCGGGGAGGTTGTCCGACGAGCAGTACTTC
CDR3aa: CASSYSGRLSDEQYF

v_gene: TRBV7-2
j_gene: TRBJ2-2
abundance: .
d_gene: TRBD1
CDR3nt: TGTGCCAGCAGCGCGGACAGGGGGCGAACCGGGGAGCTGTTTTTT
CDR3aa: CASSADRGRTGELFF

v_gene: TRBV19
j_gene: TRBJ2-7
abundance: .
d_gene: TRBD1
CDR3nt: TGTGCCAGTAGTTCGGCCGGGACAGGGGTGGCCATTGGTGAGCAGTACTTC
CDR3aa: CASSSAGTGVAIGEQYF

v_gene: TRBV6-5
j_gene: TRBJ2-7
abundance: .
d_gene: .
CDR3nt: TGTGCCAGCAGTTACTCGATCGGCAGGGGGGACGAGCAGTACTTC
CDR3aa: CASSYSIGRGDEQYF

v_gene: TRBV6-5
j_gene: TRBJ2-7
abundance: .
d_gene: .
CDR3nt: TGTGCCAGCAGTTACGCGGACAGTCAGACCTACGAGCAGTACTTC
CDR3aa: CASSYADSQTYEQYF

v_gene: TRBV27
j_gene: TRBJ1-1
abundance: .
d_gene: .
CDR3nt: TGTGCCAGCAGTTTTGTAAATATGAACACTGAAGCTTTCTTT
CDR3aa: CASSFVNMNTEAFF

v_gene: TRBV10-1
j_gene: TRBJ2-2
abundance: .
d_gene: .
CDR3nt: TGCGCCAGCAGTGGGTCGGTAGACACCGGGGAGCTGTTTTTT
CDR3aa: CASSGSVDTGELFF

v_gene: TRBV9
j_gene: TRBJ2-2
abundance: .
d_gene: TRBD2
CDR3nt: TGTGCCAGCAGCGTAGATGGCGGGAGTGGCGGGGAGCTGTTTTTT
CDR3aa: CASSVDGGSGGELFF

v_gene: TRBV19
j_gene: TRBJ2-7
abundance: .
d_gene: TRBD2
CDR3nt: TGTGCCAGTTCGGGGGGGGACGAGCAGTGCTTC
CDR3aa: CASSGGDEQCF

v_gene: TRBV5-6
j_gene: TRBJ2-1
abundance: .
d_gene: TRBD2
CDR3nt: TGTGCCAGCACCTTTTTCTTGGGGGGCAGCGGGAGAACTGAGCAGTTCTTC
CDR3aa: CASTFFLGGSGRTEQFF

v_gene: TRBV7-9
j_gene: TRBJ2-7
abundance: .
d_gene: TRBD1
CDR3nt: TGTGCCAGCAGCTACAGACAGGGCCTCGAGCAGTACTTC
CDR3aa: CASSYRQGLEQYF

v_gene: TRBV12-5
j_gene: TRBJ2-1
abundance: .
d_gene: .
CDR3nt: TGTGCTAGTGGTTTCGTACTAACCTACAATGAGCAGTTCTTC
CDR3aa: CASGFVLTYNEQFF

v_gene: TRBV7-2
j_gene: TRBJ2-7
abundance: .
d_gene: TRBD2
CDR3nt: TGTGCCAGCAGCTTAGGAAGCCCTAGCGGACCCTACGAGCAGTACTTC
CDR3aa: CASSLGSPSGPYEQYF

v_gene: TRBV4-3
j_gene: TRBJ2-7
abundance: few
d_gene: TRBD2
CDR3nt: TGCGCCAGCAGCCAAGAAATAACTCGCGGGAGGCCGTTTTACGAGCAGTACTTC
CDR3aa: CASSQEITRGRPFYEQYF